Each of the 19 T cell receptor beta chains below was sequenced from the same sample in a study of blood T cell repertoires in COVID-19. The protocol was immunoSEQ multiplex PCR, while the TCRdb copy is restricted to in-frame clones and leaves out a portion. The sample has 200,000 to 300,000 clones, 65% to 85% seen once. Material: peripheral blood. These receptors were collected from a woman aged 40 to 50 who had recovered from COVID-19.

The rearrangement joins TRBV10-3 to TRBJ1-3; D call uncertain. The CDR3 consists of 12 residues. Trimming cost V 3 bases and J 4 bases, with 4 bases left between them. The germline V gene has CDR1 ENHRY and CDR2 SYGVKD. CDR3 amino acids: CAISDSGNTIYF. The CDR3 region has the DNA TGTGCCATCAGTGATAGCGGAAACACCATATATTTT.

The genes are TRBV13 and TRBJ2-3; 8 bases are shared with TRBD2. This CDR3 contains 17 residues. Germline CDR1 PRHDT, CDR2 FYEKMQ (reference sequence). The V segment lost 6 bases and the J segment 2 bases; nucleotides outside the gene matches: 13. Here the CDR3 DNA reads TGTGCCAGCAGGGCCTATAGCGGGGCCCTAACCACAGATACGCAGTATTTT. It specifies CASRAYSGALTTDTQYF.

The chain combines TRBV7-8 with TRBJ1-2; TRBD1 matches at 7 bases. Per germline, CDR1 SGHVS and CDR2 FQNEAQ. V was clipped by 6 bases and J by 8 bases; unmatched bases: 18. This CDR3 has 16 residues. This chain's CDR3 is CASSPRRDRDRYGYTF. The CDR3 DNA sequence: TGTGCCAGCAGTCCGCGGAGAGACAGGGATCGGTACGGCTACACCTTC.

This clone was counted a few times. Written as DNA, the CDR3 is TGCGCCAGCAGCTTGGGGGGCAGGGCTGTAGTAAACACTGAAGCTTTCTTT. This sequence encodes CASSLGGRAVVNTEAFF. The rearrangement joins TRBV5-1 to TRBJ1-1, with TRBD1 as a possible D gene (5 bases). Trimming removed 0 bases from V and 2 bases from J, with 17 bases in between. The germline gives CDR1 SGHRS, CDR2 YFSETQ. This CDR3 is 17 amino acids long.

The chain employs TRBV2 and TRBJ2-3; 10 bases are shared with TRBD2. From germline, CDR1 is SNHLY and CDR2 FYNNEI. This CDR3 spans 17 amino acids. Trimming cost V 6 bases and J 2 bases; bases outside gene matches: 11. DNA for the CDR3: TGTGCCAGCAGGGAATCTAGCGGGGGATTCGTCACAGATACGCAGTATTTT. This translates into CASRESSGGFVTDTQYF.

The V gene is TRBV5-1, the J gene TRBJ2-6; a weak D match, TRBD1 (6 bases). Per germline, CDR1 SGHRS and CDR2 YFSETQ. The length of the CDR3 is 17 residues. The V end lost 4 bases, the J end lost 1 base, and 15 bases lay between the germline ends. CDR3 sequence: CASSPTFTGSGANVLTF. As DNA, the CDR3 is TGCGCCAGCAGCCCCACCTTTACAGGGTCTGGGGCCAACGTCCTGACTTTC.

CDR3 sequence: CASSVLHRANTEAFF. CDR3 nucleotide sequence: TGTGCCAGCAGCGTGCTTCACAGGGCGAACACTGAAGCTTTCTTT. The chain joins TRBV2 to TRBJ1-1; D perhaps matches TRBD1 (6 bases). CDR1 and CDR2 from the germline V gene are SNHLY and FYNNEI. V was pared by 6 bases and J by 1 base, with 15 bases between. CDR3 length: 15 residues.

The sample holds many counts of this clone. The chain couples TRBV5-5 to TRBJ1-2; D not certain. CDR3 length equals 16 residues. Germline assignment: CDR1 SGHKS and CDR2 YYEKEE (reference sequence). V was cut by 4 bases and J by 2 bases, with 18 bases left in between. The CDR3 here is CASSSIVEGENYGYTF. The DNA for the CDR3 is TGTGCCAGCAGCAGTATCGTGGAGGGAGAGAACTATGGCTACACCTTC.

The chain links TRBV19 to TRBJ1-1; no clear D. Trimming removed 9 bases from V and 3 bases from J, with 14 bases in between. Germline assignment: CDR1 LNHDA and CDR2 SQIVND (reference sequence). This CDR3 is built from 13 residues. The CDR3 coding sequence is TGTGCCAGCCGAGGGCAGATCGACACTGAAGCTTTCTTT. Translation gives CASRGQIDTEAFF.

The chain is built from TRBV5-1 and TRBJ1-2; 8 bases line up with TRBD1. With V trimmed by 0 bases and J by 4 bases, 8 bases remained unmatched. This CDR3 region has 16 residues. The germline CDR1 and CDR2 sequences are SGHRS and YFSETQ. This CDR3 reads CASSLGRQGSRYGYTF. CDR3 bases: TGCGCCAGCAGCTTGGGGAGACAGGGGAGCCGCTATGGCTACACCTTC.

The rearrangement joins TRBV10-3 to TRBJ1-2; D gene unclear. The CDR3 runs 12 residues. Germline V lookup: CDR1 ENHRY, CDR2 SYGVKD. The V end lost 6 bases, the J end lost 6 bases, and 11 bases lay between the germline ends. CDR3 region: CAIRAGENGYTF. Written as DNA, the CDR3 is TGTGCCATCAGGGCCGGGGAGAATGGCTACACCTTC.

This clone occurred a few times. The chain joins TRBV19 to TRBJ2-1, with 12 bases fitting TRBD2. The CDR3 totals 15 residues. In germline, CDR1 is LNHDA, CDR2 SQIVND (reference sequence). The trim removed 5 bases at V and 7 bases at J, leaving 6 bases unmatched. The CDR3: CASSATSGGWNEQFF. CDR3 coding DNA: TGTGCCAGTAGTGCCACTAGCGGGGGGTGGAATGAGCAGTTCTTC.

V usage is TRBV27 and J usage is TRBJ1-3; 7 positions agree with TRBD1. Per germline, CDR1 MNHEY and CDR2 SMNVEV (reference sequence). V trimming: 5 bases; J trimming: 0 bases; junction bases outside the gene matches: 4. This CDR3 comprises 15 residues. This chain's CDR3 is CASSPQGNSGNTIYF. In nucleotides, the CDR3 is TGTGCCAGCAGTCCACAGGGGAACTCTGGAAACACCATATATTTT.

The chain recombines TRBV5-1 with TRBJ2-5; 10 nucleotides match TRBD2. The CDR3 contains 18 residues. The V gene's germline CDR1 is SGHRS and CDR2 YFSETQ. V trimming: 0 bases; J trimming: 3 bases; junction bases outside the gene matches: 11. In DNA form, the CDR3 reads TGCGCCAGCAGCTTGGTGCGGTGGAGCGGGGGGGCCGAAGAGACCCAGTACTTC. It codes for CASSLVRWSGGAEETQYF.

The chain recombines TRBV19 with TRBJ1-3, with D uncertain. The CDR3 contains 16 residues. V was trimmed by 3 bases and J by 0 bases, leaving 12 bases between them. The germline gives CDR1 LNHDA, CDR2 SQIVND (reference sequence). This chain's CDR3 is CASSIDGAPSGNTIYF. CDR3 DNA sequence: TGTGCCAGTAGTATTGACGGAGCCCCCTCTGGAAACACCATATATTTT. Variable domain in full (rest from reference TRBV19 and TRBJ1-3): DGGITQSPKYLFRKEGQNVTLSCEQNLNHDAMYWYRQDPGQGLRLIYYSQIVNDFQKGDIAEGYSVSREKKESFPLTVTSAQKNPTAFYLCASSIDGAPSGNTIYFGEGSWLTVV.

The table lists this clone with a few counts. The CDR3 region is CASSHPRGQGVLREKLFF. Written as DNA, the CDR3 is TGCGCCAGCAGCCATCCAAGGGGACAGGGTGTTCTTCGAGAAAAACTGTTTTTT. The chain has TRBV4-1 and TRBJ1-4; 9 bases fit TRBD1. The CDR3 extends over 18 amino acids. CDR1 is MGHRA and CDR2 is YSYEKL in the germline V gene. Losses at the gene ends were 3 bases for V and 8 bases for J; bases not matched to a gene: 16.

This chain links TRBV15 with TRBJ2-7; 7 positions match TRBD1. Germline trimming cut 0 bases from V and 3 bases from J; bases unmatched to any gene: 5. The CDR3 covers 15 residues. Germline lookup yields CDR1 LNHNV and CDR2 YYDKDF (reference sequence). Written as DNA, the CDR3 is TGTGCCACCAGCAGAGATTGGGACAGCCACTACGAGCAGTACTTC. This encodes CATSRDWDSHYEQYF.

The gene calls are TRBV10-3 and TRBJ2-3, with D perhaps matching TRBD2 (6 bases). The CDR3 is 14 residues long. CDR1 and CDR2 (germline): ENHRY, SYGVKD. V lost 10 bases to trimming and J lost 2 bases, with 16 bases between them. The CDR3 loop reads CATGRGGVTDTQYF. The CDR3 region has the DNA TGTGCCACCGGACGGGGCGGGGTCACAGATACGCAGTATTTT.

The J gene is TRBJ2-5, the V gene TRBV28, with TRBD2 as a possible D gene (6 bases). The germline CDR1 and CDR2 sequences are MDHEN and SYDVKM. The V and J ends lost 3 bases and 3 bases respectively, with 17 bases between them. The CDR3 is 16 residues long. In DNA, the CDR3 is TGTGCCAGCAGTTTCTCATGGGGGGACGGGAAAGAGACCCAGTACTTC. Translation gives CASSFSWGDGKETQYF.